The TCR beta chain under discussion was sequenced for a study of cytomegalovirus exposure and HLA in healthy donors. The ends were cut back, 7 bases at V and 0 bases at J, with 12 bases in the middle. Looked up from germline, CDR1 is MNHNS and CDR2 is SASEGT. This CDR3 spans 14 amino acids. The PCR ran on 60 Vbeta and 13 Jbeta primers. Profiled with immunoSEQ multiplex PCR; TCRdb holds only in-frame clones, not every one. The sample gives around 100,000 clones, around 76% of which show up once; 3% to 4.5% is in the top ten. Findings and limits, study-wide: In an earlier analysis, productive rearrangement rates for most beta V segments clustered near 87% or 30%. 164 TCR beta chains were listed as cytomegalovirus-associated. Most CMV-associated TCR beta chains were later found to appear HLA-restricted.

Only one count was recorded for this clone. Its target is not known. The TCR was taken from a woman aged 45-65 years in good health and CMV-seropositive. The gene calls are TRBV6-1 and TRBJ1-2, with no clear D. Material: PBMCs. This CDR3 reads CASIPSHANYGYTF. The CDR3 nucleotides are TGTGCCAGCATACCCTCACATGCTAACTATGGCTACACCTTC.